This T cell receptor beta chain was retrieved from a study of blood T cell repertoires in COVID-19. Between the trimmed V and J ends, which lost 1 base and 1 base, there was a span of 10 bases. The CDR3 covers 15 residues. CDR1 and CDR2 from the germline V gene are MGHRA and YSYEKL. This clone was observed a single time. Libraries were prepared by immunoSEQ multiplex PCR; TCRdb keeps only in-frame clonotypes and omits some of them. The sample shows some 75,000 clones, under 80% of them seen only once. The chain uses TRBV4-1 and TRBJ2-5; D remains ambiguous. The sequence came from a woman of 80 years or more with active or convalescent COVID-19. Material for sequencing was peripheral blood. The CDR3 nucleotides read TGCGCCAGCAGCCAAGGTTTTCTCAGCCAAGAGACCCAGTACTTC. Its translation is CASSQGFLSQETQYF.